These 25 T cell receptor beta chains came from one sample sequenced in a study of PD-L1 blockade in urothelial cancer. TCRdb's table, derived via immunoSEQ multiplex PCR, lists solely in-frame clones and lacks some. Here the sample spans 50,000 to 55,000 clones, roughly 82% being singletons. Time point specified: pretreatment peripheral blood. The material sequenced was PBMCs, taken around atezolizumab (anti-PD-L1) treatment. These receptors originate from a man aged 50-59 years with urothelial cancer.

This chain joins TRBV28 and TRBJ2-3; TRBD2 matches 13 bases. The V gene end was trimmed by 6 bases and the J gene end by 1 base; junction bases not matched to a gene: 10. The germline V gene encodes CDR1 MDHEN and CDR2 SYDVKM. This CDR3 is 18 amino acids long. Here the CDR3 DNA reads TGTGCCAGCAGACCGGGACTAGCGGGATCGTGGGGCACAGATACGCAGTATTTT. It yields the protein CASRPGLAGSWGTDTQYF.

The chain joins TRBV5-6 to TRBJ2-7; D perhaps matches TRBD2 (6 bases). The CDR3 has 14 residues. Germline loops: CDR1 SGHDT, CDR2 YYEEEE. Trimming pared 4 bases from V and 7 bases from J, leaving 18 bases between. Here the CDR3 DNA reads TGTGCCAGCAGCGGCCCGGGACTCCCCTGGGAGCAGTACTTC. Its protein is CASSGPGLPWEQYF.

V usage is TRBV19 and J usage is TRBJ1-2; D possibly corresponds to TRBD1 (5 bases). This CDR3 region has 13 residues. Trimming pared 4 bases from V and 6 bases from J, leaving 12 bases between. CDR1 and CDR2 from the germline V gene are LNHDA and SQIVND (reference sequence). DNA of the CDR3: TGTGCCAGTAGTACAGGGAAAAGGGATGGCTACACCTTC. The encoded protein is CASSTGKRDGYTF.

This clone was detected once. The chain couples TRBV4-1 to TRBJ2-5, with 7 bases identical to TRBD2. Germline loops: CDR1 MGHRA, CDR2 YSYEKL. The length of the CDR3 is 15 residues. After removal of 0 bases from V and 1 base from J, the junction contained 2 bases not matched to a gene. CDR3 loop: CASSQDGGFQETQYF. CDR3 DNA: TGCGCCAGCAGCCAAGACGGGGGGTTCCAAGAGACCCAGTACTTC.

This chain uses TRBV2 with TRBJ1-1, with 7 bases fitting TRBD1. There are 14 residues in the CDR3. V lost 5 bases and J lost 4; bases outside the gene matches: 7. CDR1 and CDR2 (germline): SNHLY, FYNNEI. The CDR3 nucleotides read TGTGCCAGCAGTTCCGGGACAGATCCCACTGAAGCTTTCTTT. Its protein is CASSSGTDPTEAFF.

This chain joins TRBV7-2 and TRBJ2-7; 8 bases match TRBD1. The CDR3 loop spans 15 amino acids. CDR1 and CDR2 from the germline V gene are SGHTA and FQGNSA. V shed 3 bases and J 5 bases; nucleotides not matched to a gene: 9. The CDR3 loop reads CASSLRQDRVDEQYF. For the CDR3, the DNA is TGTGCCAGCAGCTTGAGGCAGGACAGGGTGGACGAGCAGTACTTC. Supplemented by reference TRBV7-2 and TRBJ2-7, the full variable domain reads GAGVSQSPSNKVTEKGKDVELRCDPISGHTALYWYRQSLGQGLEFLIYFQGNSAPDKSGLPSDRFSAERTGGSVSTLTIQRTQQEDSAVYLCASSLRQDRVDEQYFGPGTRLTVT.

Only one count was recorded for this clone. J is TRBJ1-1 and V is TRBV5-1; D possibly corresponds to TRBD1 (5 bases). Germline V gene data show CDR1 as SGHRS and CDR2 as YFSETQ. The ends were cut back, 4 bases at V and 8 bases at J, with 18 bases in the middle. The CDR3 contains 14 residues. CDR3 bases: TGCGCCAGCAGCCCGGAACAGACAGTTAAAGAAGCTTTCTTT. This translates into CASSPEQTVKEAFF.

The gene calls are TRBV18 and TRBJ2-5; possible D gene TRBD1, 6 bases. The J call is uncertain, as TRBJ2-7 better fits the DNA end. CDR1 KGHSH and CDR2 LQKENI come from the germline V gene. CDR3 length equals 12 residues. CDR3 protein: CASSPGAYEQYF. The CDR3 DNA reads as TGTGCCAGCTCACCGGGGGCTTACGAGCAGTACTTC.

CDR3 region: CASSVTYEAFF. CDR3 bases: TGTGCCAGCAGCGTAACTTATGAAGCTTTCTTT. The V call is TRBV2, the J call TRBJ1-1; the D is unclear. The CDR3 contains 11 residues. Between the trimmed V and J ends, which lost 6 bases and 7 bases, there was a span of 9 bases. Germline CDR1 and CDR2: SNHLY and FYNNEI. Drawing the rest from reference TRBV2 and TRBJ1-1, the complete variable domain is EPEVTQTPSHQVTQMGQEVILRCVPISNHLYFYWYRQILGQKVEFLVSFYNNEISEKSEIFDDQFSVERPDGSNFTLKIRSTKLEDSAMYFCASSVTYEAFFGQGTRLTVV.

V is TRBV6-1 and J is TRBJ1-5; 11 bases are shared with TRBD1. Germline V CDR1 and CDR2: MNHNS, SASEGT. J gave up 6 bases and V 5 bases, and 3 bases lay outside the gene matches. The CDR3 has 14 residues. CDR3 coding DNA: TGTGCCAGCAGTTGGGACAGGGGGGCTCAGCCCCAGCATTTT. It codes for CASSWDRGAQPQHF.

The genes are TRBV27 and TRBJ2-3; 7 bases align to TRBD2. CDR3 length: 16 amino acids. The ends lost 6 bases at V and 2 bases at J; junction bases unmatched: 11. Germline V CDR1 and CDR2: MNHEY, SMNVEV (reference sequence). CDR3 DNA: TGTGCCAGCAGCCCCGGGACTATACCGTTCACAGATACGCAGTATTTT. It is translated as CASSPGTIPFTDTQYF.

The table lists this clone with a few counts. The chain links TRBV19 to TRBJ2-5; 9 nucleotides match TRBD1. Germline CDR1 is LNHDA and CDR2 is SQIVND (reference sequence). The CDR3 is made up of 14 amino acids. V trimming: 3 bases; J trimming: 3 bases; junction bases outside the gene matches: 2. The CDR3 coding sequence is TGTGCCAGTAGTATGTGGGACAGGGAAGAGACCCAGTACTTC. It translates to CASSMWDREETQYF.

The chain couples TRBV27 to TRBJ2-2; D gene uncertain. The CDR3 has 13 amino acids. The V gene lost 7 bases and the J gene lost 1 base, with 7 bases spanning the gap. CDR1 is MNHEY, CDR2 SMNVEV, per germline (reference sequence). The CDR3 protein is CASTAGNTGELFF. The CDR3 DNA reads TGTGCCAGCACCGCAGGGAACACCGGGGAGCTGTTTTTT.

J is TRBJ2-5 and V is TRBV28; 7 bases match TRBD2. CDR1 and CDR2 from the germline V gene are MDHEN and SYDVKM. The trim removed 4 bases at V and 5 bases at J, leaving 4 bases unmatched. The CDR3 length is 13 residues. The CDR3 reads CASSSDGGETQYF. The CDR3 DNA is TGTGCCAGCAGTTCTGACGGGGGGGAGACCCAGTACTTC. Full variable domain (remainder filled in from reference TRBV28 and TRBJ2-5): DVKVTQSSRYLVKRTGEKVFLECVQDMDHENMFWYRQDPGLGLRLIYFSYDVKMKEKGDIPEGYSVSREKKERFSLILESASTNQTSMYLCASSSDGGETQYFGPGTRLLVL.

The CDR3: CSVEEGGGMRDYGYTF. The CDR3 coding sequence is TGCAGCGTTGAAGAAGGTGGGGGGATGAGGGACTATGGCTACACCTTC. This chain joins TRBV29-1 and TRBJ1-2; TRBD1 is a possible D gene (5 bases). CDR3 length: 16 amino acids. The ends were cut back, 0 bases at V and 3 bases at J, with 17 bases in the middle. Germline V gene data show CDR1 as SQVTM and CDR2 as ANQGSEA.

The genes are TRBV29-1 and TRBJ2-7; D may be TRBD1 (7 bases). V lost 2 bases to trimming and J lost 2 bases, with 13 bases between them. Germline V gene sequence: CDR1 SQVTM, CDR2 ANQGSEA. The CDR3 length is 14 residues. The CDR3: CSVEQGGGTYEQYF. The CDR3 DNA reads TGCAGCGTTGAACAGGGGGGAGGCACCTACGAGCAGTACTTC.

The rearrangement links TRBV29-1 to TRBJ2-7, with 8 bases fitting TRBD1. Per germline, CDR1 SQVTM and CDR2 ANQGSEA. The CDR3 runs 12 residues. Trimming removed 5 bases from V and 5 bases from J; junction bases left unmatched: 5. The CDR3 sequence is CSVRTGYHEQYF. The CDR3 DNA reads TGCAGCGTTCGGACAGGGTACCACGAGCAGTACTTC.

The genes are TRBV7-9 and TRBJ2-7; TRBD2 aligns across 8 bases. Germline assignment: CDR1 SEHNR and CDR2 FQNEAQ (reference sequence). The CDR3 is 14 amino acids. V lost 7 bases, J lost 3 bases, and 8 bases stayed unmatched. Here the CDR3 DNA reads TGTGCCAGCACCAATAGCGGGACGAACTACGAGCAGTACTTC. Amino acid sequence: CASTNSGTNYEQYF.

J is TRBJ2-7 and V is TRBV14, with D possibly matching TRBD1 (5 bases). The CDR3 is made up of 13 amino acids. Trimming cost V 6 bases and J 5 bases, with 14 bases left between them. Germline V lookup: CDR1 SGHDN, CDR2 FVKESK. CDR3 sequence: CASSRQLQDEQYF. In DNA, the CDR3 is TGTGCCAGCAGTAGACAGTTACAGGACGAGCAGTACTTC.

This clone was recorded only once. The rearrangement links TRBV18 to TRBJ1-4, with D perhaps matching TRBD1 (6 bases). The CDR3 consists of 18 residues. Germline values: CDR1 KGHSH, CDR2 LQKENI. Trimming pared 0 bases from V and 0 bases from J, leaving 14 bases between. CDR3 sequence reads: CASSPPGTIQATNEKLFF. Written as DNA, the CDR3 is TGTGCCAGCTCACCACCCGGGACAATACAGGCAACTAATGAAAAACTGTTTTTT.

The chain links TRBV25-1 to TRBJ2-1; 9 bases are a match to TRBD2. CDR1 MGHDK and CDR2 SYGVNS come from the germline V gene. Losses at the gene ends were 1 base for V and 3 bases for J; bases not matched to a gene: 4. This CDR3 is 16 amino acids long. CDR3 sequence (DNA): TGTGCCAGCAGTGAATCTGGACTAGCGCTCTACAATGAGCAGTTCTTC. Translation: CASSESGLALYNEQFF.

The gene calls are TRBV18 and TRBJ2-1; 8 bases match TRBD1. In germline, CDR1 is KGHSH, CDR2 LQKENI. J was trimmed by 7 bases and V by 1 base; bases with no gene match: 6. The CDR3 has 15 amino acids. The CDR3 coding sequence is TGTGCCAGCTCACCACTTCAGGGGGCGCGGAATGAGCAGTTCTTC. Protein product: CASSPLQGARNEQFF.

This sequence joins TRBV25-1 and TRBJ2-1; a possible D gene is TRBD1 (7 bases). The germline CDR1 and CDR2 sequences are MGHDK and SYGVNS. V was cut by 3 bases and J by 6 bases, with 15 bases left in between. This CDR3 is built from 15 residues. The DNA for the CDR3 is TGTGCCAGCAGTGATTTGGACTACAGGGGCAATGAGCAGTTCTTC. This codes for CASSDLDYRGNEQFF.

The V gene is TRBV28, the J gene TRBJ1-1; D gene ambiguous. The CDR3 covers 13 residues. Germline CDR1 is MDHEN and CDR2 is SYDVKM. The V end was cut by 5 bases, the J end by 4 bases, with 11 bases between. The CDR3 loop reads CASSTAGGTEAFF. CDR3 sequence (DNA): TGTGCCAGCAGTACCGCAGGAGGCACTGAAGCTTTCTTT.

The rearrangement joins TRBV6-6 to TRBJ1-2; D call uncertain. The germline V and J ends were trimmed by 5 bases and 6 bases, with 7 bases remaining between them. This CDR3 is built from 11 residues. The V gene's germline CDR1 is MNHNY and CDR2 SVGAGI (reference sequence). CDR3 amino acids: CASSTRDGYTF. The DNA of the CDR3 is TGTGCCAGCAGTACCCGCGATGGCTACACCTTC.